This T cell receptor beta chain was retrieved from a study of blood T cell repertoires in COVID-19. The ends were cut back, 10 bases at V and 3 bases at J, with 15 bases in the middle. Germline CDR1 is ENHRY and CDR2 is SYGVKD. The length of the CDR3 is 13 residues. The repertoire was sequenced with immunoSEQ multiplex PCR; TCRdb's copy has only in-frame clones and lacks some. The data show approximately 190,000 clones, around 80% seen once. Sequenced input: peripheral blood. This clonotype was sampled from a man in his sixties with acute or convalescent COVID-19. The chain has TRBV10-3 and TRBJ1-1; D is perhaps TRBD1 (6 bases). The DNA of the CDR3 is TGTGCCAGCAGGCAGGGGAGCGACACTGAAGCTTTCTTT. It yields the protein CASRQGSDTEAFF.